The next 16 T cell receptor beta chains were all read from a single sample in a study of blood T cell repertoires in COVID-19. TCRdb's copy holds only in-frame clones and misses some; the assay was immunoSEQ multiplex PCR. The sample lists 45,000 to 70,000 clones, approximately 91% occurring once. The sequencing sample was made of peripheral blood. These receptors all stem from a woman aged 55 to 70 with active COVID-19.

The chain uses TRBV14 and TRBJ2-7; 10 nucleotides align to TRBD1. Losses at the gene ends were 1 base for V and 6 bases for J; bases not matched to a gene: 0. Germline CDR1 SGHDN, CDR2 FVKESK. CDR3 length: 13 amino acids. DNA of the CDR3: TGTGCCAGCAGCCAAGGGACAGGGGGCGAGCAGTACTTC. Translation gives CASSQGTGGEQYF.

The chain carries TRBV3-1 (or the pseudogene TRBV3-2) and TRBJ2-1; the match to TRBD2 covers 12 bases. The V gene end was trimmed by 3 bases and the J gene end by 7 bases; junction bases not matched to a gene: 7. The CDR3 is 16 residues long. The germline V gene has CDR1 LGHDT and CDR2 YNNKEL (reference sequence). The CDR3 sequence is CASSQDLAGGPNEQFF. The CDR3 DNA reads TGTGCCAGCAGCCAGGACCTAGCGGGGGGGCCGAATGAGCAGTTCTTC.

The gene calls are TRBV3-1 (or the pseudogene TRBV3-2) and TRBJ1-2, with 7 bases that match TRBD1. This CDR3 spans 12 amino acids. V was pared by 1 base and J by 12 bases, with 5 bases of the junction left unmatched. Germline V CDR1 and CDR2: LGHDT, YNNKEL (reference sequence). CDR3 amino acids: CASSQGQGVDTF. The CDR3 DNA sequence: TGTGCCAGCAGCCAAGGACAGGGCGTCGACACCTTC.

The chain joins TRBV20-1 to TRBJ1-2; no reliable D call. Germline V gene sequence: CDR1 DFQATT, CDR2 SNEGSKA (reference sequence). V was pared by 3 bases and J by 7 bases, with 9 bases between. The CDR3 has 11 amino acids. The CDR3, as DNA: TGCAGTGCTAGCCCCGGGTCTGGCTACACCTTC. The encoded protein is CSASPGSGYTF.

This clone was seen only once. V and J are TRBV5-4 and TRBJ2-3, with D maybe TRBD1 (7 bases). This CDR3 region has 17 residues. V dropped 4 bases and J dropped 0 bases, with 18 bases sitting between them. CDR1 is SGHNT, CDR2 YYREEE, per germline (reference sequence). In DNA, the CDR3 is TGTGCCAGCAGCCCGAGGCAGGGGGGAGTTAGCACAGATACGCAGTATTTT. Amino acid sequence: CASSPRQGGVSTDTQYF.

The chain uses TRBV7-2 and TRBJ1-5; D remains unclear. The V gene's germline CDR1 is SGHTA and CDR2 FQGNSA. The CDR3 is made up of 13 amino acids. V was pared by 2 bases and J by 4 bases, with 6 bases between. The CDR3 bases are TGTGCCAGCAGCTTACGGGGTAATCAGCCCCAGCATTTT. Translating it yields CASSLRGNQPQHF.

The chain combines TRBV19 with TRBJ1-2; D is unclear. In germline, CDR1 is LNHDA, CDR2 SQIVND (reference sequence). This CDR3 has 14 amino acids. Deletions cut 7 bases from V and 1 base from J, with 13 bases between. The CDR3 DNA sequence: TGTGCCAGTAAGGGCGGGGTTCTTAACTATGGCTACACCTTC. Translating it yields CASKGGVLNYGYTF.

CDR3 sequence: CASSPGETQYF. CDR3 coding DNA: TGTGCCAGCAGTCCCGGGGAGACCCAGTACTTC. This rearrangement joins TRBV18 to TRBJ2-5; no clear D gene. The CDR3 is 11 residues long. V lost 8 bases and J lost 5, with 9 bases in between. CDR1 is KGHSH, CDR2 LQKENI, per germline.

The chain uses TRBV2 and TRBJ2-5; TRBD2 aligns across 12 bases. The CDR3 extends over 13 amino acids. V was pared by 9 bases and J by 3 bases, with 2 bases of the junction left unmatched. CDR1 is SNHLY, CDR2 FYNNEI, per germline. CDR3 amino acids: CARRTSGEETQYF. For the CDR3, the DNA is TGTGCCAGAAGGACTAGCGGGGAAGAGACCCAGTACTTC.

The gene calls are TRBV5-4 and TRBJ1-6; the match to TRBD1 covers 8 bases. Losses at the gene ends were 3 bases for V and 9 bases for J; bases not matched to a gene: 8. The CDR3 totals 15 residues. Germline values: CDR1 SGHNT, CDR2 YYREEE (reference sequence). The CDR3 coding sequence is TGTGCCAGCAGCTCCGGACAGGGCGTAGGTTCACCCCTCCACTTT. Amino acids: CASSSGQGVGSPLHF.

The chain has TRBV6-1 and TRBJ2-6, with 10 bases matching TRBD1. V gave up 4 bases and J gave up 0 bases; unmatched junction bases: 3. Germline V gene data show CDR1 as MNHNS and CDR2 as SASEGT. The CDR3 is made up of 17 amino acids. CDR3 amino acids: CASSVTGGPSGANVLTF. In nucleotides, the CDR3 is TGTGCCAGCAGTGTGACAGGGGGCCCCTCTGGGGCCAACGTCCTGACTTTC.

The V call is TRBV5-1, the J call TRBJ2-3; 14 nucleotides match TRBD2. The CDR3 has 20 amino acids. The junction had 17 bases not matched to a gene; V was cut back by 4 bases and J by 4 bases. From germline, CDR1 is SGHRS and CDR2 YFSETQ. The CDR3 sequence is CASSRPGTSGRLLLPDTQYF. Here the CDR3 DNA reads TGCGCCAGCAGCCGACCTGGGACTAGCGGGAGACTCCTGCTTCCAGATACGCAGTATTTT. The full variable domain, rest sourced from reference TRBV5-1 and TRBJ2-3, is KAGVTQTPRYLIKTRGQQVTLSCSPISGHRSVSWYQQTPGQGLQFLFEYFSETQRNKGNFPGRFSGRQFSNSRSEMNVSTLELGDSALYLCASSRPGTSGRLLLPDTQYFGPGTRLTVL.

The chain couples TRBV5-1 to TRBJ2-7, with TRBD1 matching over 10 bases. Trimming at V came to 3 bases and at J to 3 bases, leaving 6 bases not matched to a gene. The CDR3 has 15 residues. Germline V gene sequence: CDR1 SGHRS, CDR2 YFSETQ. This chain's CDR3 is CASSSQDRGFYEQYF. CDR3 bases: TGCGCCAGCAGCTCGCAGGACAGGGGGTTCTACGAGCAGTACTTC. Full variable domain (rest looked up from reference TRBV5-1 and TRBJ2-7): KAGVTQTPRYLIKTRGQQVTLSCSPISGHRSVSWYQQTPGQGLQFLFEYFSETQRNKGNFPGRFSGRQFSNSRSEMNVSTLELGDSALYLCASSSQDRGFYEQYFGPGTRLTVT.

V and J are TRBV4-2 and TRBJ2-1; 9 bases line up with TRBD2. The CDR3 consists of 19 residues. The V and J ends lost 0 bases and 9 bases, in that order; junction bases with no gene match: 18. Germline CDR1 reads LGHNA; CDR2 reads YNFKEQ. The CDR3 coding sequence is TGTGCCAGCAGCCAAGATCGGGGCGGGGGGGCCTTGAGACAAAGTGAGCAGTTCTTC. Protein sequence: CASSQDRGGGALRQSEQFF.

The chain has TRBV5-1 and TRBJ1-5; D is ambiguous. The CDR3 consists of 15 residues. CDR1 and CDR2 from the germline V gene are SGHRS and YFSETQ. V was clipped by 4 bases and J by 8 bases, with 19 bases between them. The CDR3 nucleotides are TGCGCCAGCAGCCTCGGAGGATGGGAGGGCGAGCCCCAGCATTTT. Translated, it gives CASSLGGWEGEPQHF.

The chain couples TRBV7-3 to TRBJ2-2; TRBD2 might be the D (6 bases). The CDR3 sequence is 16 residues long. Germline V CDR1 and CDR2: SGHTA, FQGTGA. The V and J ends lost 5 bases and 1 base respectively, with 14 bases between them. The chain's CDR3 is CASSERGTMNTGELFF. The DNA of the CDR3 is TGTGCCAGCAGCGAACGGGGGACCATGAACACCGGGGAGCTGTTTTTT.